These 22 T cell receptor beta chains were all obtained from the same sample, sequenced in a study of CD8+ T cells in alopecia areata. Following extraction, RNA underwent reverse transcription to cDNA, which served as the sequencing template. Assay used: immunoSEQ multiplex PCR; TCRdb lists only in-frame clones, some missing. The sample lists fewer than 250,000 clones, 64% seen once, with more than 3.5% in the top ten. Documented treatment: oral pan-JAK inhibitor, 5-10 mg twice daily. This material consisted of CD4+ T cells sorted from blood, taken at week 4, from a patient treated with tofacitinib. These receptors all stem from a human donor with alopecia areata.

The chain links TRBV10-3 to TRBJ1-2; D is uncertain. CDR1 and CDR2 from the germline V gene are ENHRY and SYGVKD. Trimming cost V 2 bases and J 0 bases, with 4 bases left between them. CDR3 size: 13 residues. This chain's CDR3 is CAISETANYGYTF. The CDR3 coding sequence is TGTGCCATCAGTGAGACAGCTAACTATGGCTACACCTTC.

The chain is built from TRBV5-6 and TRBJ1-2; TRBD1 matches at 7 bases. J gave up 5 bases and V 1 base, and 2 bases lay outside the gene matches. The CDR3 has 13 residues. CDR1 SGHDT and CDR2 YYEEEE come from the germline V gene. The CDR3 region is CASSLYRGYGYTF. CDR3 DNA sequence: TGTGCCAGCAGCTTGTACAGGGGATATGGCTACACCTTC.

This clone was counted only a few times. J is TRBJ2-6 and V is TRBV11-2; 7 bases match TRBD1. With 4 bases clipped from V and 6 bases from J, the junction kept 6 bases outside the gene matches. Per germline, CDR1 SGHAT and CDR2 FQNNGV. The CDR3 runs 15 residues. The CDR3 DNA reads as TGTGCCAGCAGCTCATTCAGGGGGTCGGCCAACGTCCTGACTTTC. This sequence encodes CASSSFRGSANVLTF. Full variable domain (outside the CDR3, taken from reference TRBV11-2 and TRBJ2-6): EAGVAQSPRYKIIEKRQSVAFWCNPISGHATLYWYQQILGQGPKLLIQFQNNGVVDDSQLPKDRFSAERLKGVDSTLKIQPAKLEDSAVYLCASSSFRGSANVLTFGAGSRLTVL.

This sequence joins TRBV30 and TRBJ1-1; D possibly corresponds to TRBD1 (5 bases). This CDR3 has 14 residues. Trimming removed 2 bases at V and 4 bases at J, with 14 bases between. In germline, CDR1 is GTSNPN, CDR2 SVGIG (reference sequence). CDR3 in amino acids: CAWSSSLRGTEAFF. CDR3 in DNA: TGTGCCTGGAGTTCGTCCCTAAGGGGCACTGAAGCTTTCTTT.

The chain carries TRBV14 and TRBJ2-3; D is uncertain. The CDR3 runs 17 residues. The germline V and J ends were trimmed by 1 base and 14 bases, with 28 bases remaining between them. CDR1 is SGHDN, CDR2 FVKESK, per germline. The CDR3 spells CASSQGETSRAPIIRYF. In DNA form, the CDR3 reads TGTGCCAGCAGCCAAGGGGAAACGTCAAGAGCACCGATCATCCGGTATTTT.

This sequence joins TRBV29-1 and TRBJ2-7; tentative D call: TRBD1 (5 bases). CDR1 SQVTM and CDR2 ANQGSEA come from the germline V gene. This CDR3 has 13 amino acids. V was shortened by 4 bases and J by 0 bases, with 10 bases between the two germline ends. This chain's CDR3 is CSVGRGRSYEQYF. The CDR3 DNA reads as TGCAGCGTTGGAAGGGGCCGCTCCTACGAGCAGTACTTC.

V and J are TRBV29-1 and TRBJ1-1; no firm D call. Germline CDR1 and CDR2: SQVTM and ANQGSEA. This CDR3 spans 12 amino acids. Trimming removed 4 bases from V and 4 bases from J, with 10 bases in between. The CDR3 region has the DNA TGCAGCGTTGCTTCTCCGAGCACTGAAGCTTTCTTT. This encodes CSVASPSTEAFF.

This clone was detected only a few times. V gene TRBV7-9 combines with J gene TRBJ2-5; TRBD2 matches at 8 bases. Losses at the gene ends were 5 bases for V and 5 bases for J; bases not matched to a gene: 7. The germline V gene encodes CDR1 SEHNR and CDR2 FQNEAQ (reference sequence). CDR3 length: 14 amino acids. The CDR3 DNA follows: TGTGCCAGCAGCCCGGGGGGGCCCCGGGAGACCCAGTACTTC. This codes for CASSPGGPRETQYF.

This clone is a singleton in its sample. This chain joins TRBV2 and TRBJ2-7; D uncertain. Between the trimmed V and J ends, which lost 4 bases and 6 bases, there was a span of 7 bases. The CDR3 is made up of 11 amino acids. The germline V gene encodes CDR1 SNHLY and CDR2 FYNNEI. The CDR3 coding sequence is TGTGCCAGCAGTGTTATGGGCGAGCAGTACTTC. Its protein product is CASSVMGEQYF. The full variable domain, its missing parts supplied by reference TRBV2 and TRBJ2-7, is EPEVTQTPSHQVTQMGQEVILRCVPISNHLYFYWYRQILGQKVEFLVSFYNNEISEKSEIFDDQFSVERPDGSNFTLKIRSTKLEDSAMYFCASSVMGEQYFGPGTRLTVT.

This clone was counted ten times or more. The V call is TRBV2, the J call TRBJ2-2; 7 positions agree with TRBD1. J lost 0 bases, V lost 5 bases, and 6 bases had no gene match. Germline CDR1 and CDR2: SNHLY and FYNNEI. The CDR3 spans 16 residues. The CDR3 DNA sequence: TGTGCCAGCAGTCCCTCAGGGGGTCCGAACACCGGGGAGCTGTTTTTT. It is translated as CASSPSGGPNTGELFF.

The gene calls are TRBV5-1 and TRBJ1-2; D may be TRBD1 (6 bases). V was shortened by 0 bases and J by 0 bases, with 9 bases between the two germline ends. This CDR3 region has 15 residues. Germline values: CDR1 SGHRS, CDR2 YFSETQ. The CDR3 spells CASSLEAGANYGYTF. The CDR3 nucleotides are TGCGCCAGCAGCTTGGAGGCAGGGGCTAACTATGGCTACACCTTC.

J is TRBJ1-3 and V is TRBV2; D is ambiguous. This CDR3 region has 15 residues. Trimming took off 8 bases at V and 0 bases at J, with 14 bases between the two ends. Germline lookup yields CDR1 SNHLY and CDR2 FYNNEI. CDR3: CASGAEALSGNTIYF. The CDR3 bases are TGTGCCAGCGGTGCGGAGGCGCTCTCTGGAAACACCATATATTTT.

The chain combines TRBV29-1 with TRBJ1-5; D not resolved. The CDR3 is 14 residues long. Deletions cut 7 bases from V and 0 bases from J, with 13 bases between. Germline CDR1 is SQVTM and CDR2 is ANQGSEA. CDR3 in amino acids: CSAKLGGSNQPQHF. The CDR3 coding sequence is TGCAGCGCCAAACTTGGCGGTAGCAATCAGCCCCAGCATTTT.

This chain joins TRBV7-2 and TRBJ1-1; TRBD1 might be the D (6 bases). Germline-derived CDR1 and CDR2 are SGHTA and FQGNSA. Trimming stripped 1 base from V and 3 bases from J, with 12 bases between. The CDR3 has 15 amino acids. This chain's CDR3 is CASSLVGRGHTEAFF. CDR3 coding DNA: TGTGCCAGCAGCTTAGTTGGCAGGGGACACACTGAAGCTTTCTTT.

This chain connects TRBV2 to TRBJ2-7; 7 bases align to TRBD1. Germline CDR1 reads SNHLY; CDR2 reads FYNNEI. V was pared by 5 bases and J by 12 bases, with 7 bases of the junction left unmatched. The CDR3 covers 11 residues. The CDR3 nucleotides are TGTGCCAGCAGTTCACAGGGGATCCCGTACTTC. This encodes CASSSQGIPYF.

The chain recombines TRBV5-6 with TRBJ2-3; D possibly corresponds to TRBD1 (6 bases). V lost 0 bases to trimming and J lost 4 bases, with 9 bases between them. CDR1 is SGHDT, CDR2 YYEEEE, per germline. CDR3 length: 14 amino acids. The CDR3 here is CASSLGQVADTQYF. For the CDR3, the DNA is TGTGCCAGCAGCTTGGGACAGGTGGCAGATACGCAGTATTTT.

This clone showed up just a few times. The V gene is TRBV6-6, the J gene TRBJ1-6, with 11 bases aligning to TRBD1. Germline trimming cut 2 bases from V and 6 bases from J; bases unmatched to any gene: 3. The CDR3 sequence is 16 residues long. Germline lookup yields CDR1 MNHNY and CDR2 SVGAGI (reference sequence). This chain's CDR3 is CASSYGTGGINSPLHF. As DNA, the CDR3 is TGTGCCAGCAGTTACGGGACAGGGGGGATTAATTCACCCCTCCACTTT.

This chain joins TRBV30 and TRBJ2-7; tentatively, D is TRBD2 (6 bases). This CDR3 region has 15 residues. The ends were cut back, 0 bases at V and 2 bases at J, with 14 bases in the middle. Germline CDR1 reads GTSNPN; CDR2 reads SVGIG (reference sequence). CDR3 in DNA: TGTGCCTGGAGTGTCGGAGGGGTTAGCGCCTACGAGCAGTACTTC. Translated, it gives CAWSVGGVSAYEQYF.

The chain employs TRBV10-3 and TRBJ1-1; 8 bases are shared with TRBD1. Germline CDR1 ENHRY, CDR2 SYGVKD. J was trimmed by 7 bases and V by 10 bases; bases with no gene match: 11. The CDR3 has 13 amino acids. In DNA form, the CDR3 reads TGTGCCAGCAACGAGCAGGGGACAGGTGAAGCTTTCTTT. It translates to CASNEQGTGEAFF.

The sample holds many counts of this clone. V usage is TRBV18 and J usage is TRBJ1-2, with TRBD1 matching 7 bases. The CDR3 extends over 13 amino acids. Germline assignment: CDR1 KGHSH and CDR2 LQKENI. The ends lost 3 bases at V and 2 bases at J; junction bases unmatched: 0. CDR3 nucleotides: TGTGCCAGCTCACCGGGACAGAACTATGGCTACACCTTC. This translates into CASSPGQNYGYTF.

This chain joins TRBV27 and TRBJ1-2, with TRBD1 as a possible D gene (5 bases). Per germline, CDR1 MNHEY and CDR2 SMNVEV (reference sequence). This CDR3 contains 15 residues. Trimming stripped 2 bases from V and 2 bases from J, with 12 bases between. The CDR3 sequence: CASSLEAGRNYGYTF. As DNA, the CDR3 is TGTGCCAGCAGTTTAGAAGCAGGGCGGAACTATGGCTACACCTTC.

The chain couples TRBV9 to TRBJ1-3; no definite D call. From germline, CDR1 is SGDLS and CDR2 YYNGEE. This CDR3 region has 14 residues. V lost 0 bases and J 3 bases, leaving 7 bases between the germline ends. This CDR3 is CASSVVDGGNTIYF. For the CDR3, the DNA is TGTGCCAGCAGCGTAGTCGACGGTGGAAACACCATATATTTT.